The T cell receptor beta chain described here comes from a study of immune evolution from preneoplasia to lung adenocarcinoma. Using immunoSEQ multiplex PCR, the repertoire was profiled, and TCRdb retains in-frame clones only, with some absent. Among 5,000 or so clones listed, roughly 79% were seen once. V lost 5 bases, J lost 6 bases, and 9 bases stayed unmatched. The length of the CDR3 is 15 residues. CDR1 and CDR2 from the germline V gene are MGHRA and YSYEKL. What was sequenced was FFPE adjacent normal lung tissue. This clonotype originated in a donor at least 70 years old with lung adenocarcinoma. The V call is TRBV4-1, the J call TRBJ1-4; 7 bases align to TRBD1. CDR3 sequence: CASSKGQVGDEKLFF. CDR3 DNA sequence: TGCGCCAGCAGCAAAGGACAGGTTGGGGATGAAAAACTGTTTTTT.